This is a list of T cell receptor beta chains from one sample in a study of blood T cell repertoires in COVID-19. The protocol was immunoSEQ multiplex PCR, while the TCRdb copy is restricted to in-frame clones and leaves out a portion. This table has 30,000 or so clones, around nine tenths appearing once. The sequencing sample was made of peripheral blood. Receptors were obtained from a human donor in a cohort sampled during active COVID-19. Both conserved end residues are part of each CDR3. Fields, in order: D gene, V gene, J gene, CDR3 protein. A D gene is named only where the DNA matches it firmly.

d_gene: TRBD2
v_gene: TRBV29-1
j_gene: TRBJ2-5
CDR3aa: CSVLGTSGALYQETQYF

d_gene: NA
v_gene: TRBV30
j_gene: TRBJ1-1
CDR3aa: CAWTYDTAEAFF

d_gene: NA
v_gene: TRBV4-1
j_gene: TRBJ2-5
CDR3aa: CASSRGHQETQYF

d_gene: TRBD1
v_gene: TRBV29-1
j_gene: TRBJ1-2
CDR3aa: CSVDPATGNYGYTF

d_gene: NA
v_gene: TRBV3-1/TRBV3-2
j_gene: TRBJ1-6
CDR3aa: CASSFRAIYNSPLHF

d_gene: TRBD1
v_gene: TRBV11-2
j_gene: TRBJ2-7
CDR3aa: CASRRDSYEQYF

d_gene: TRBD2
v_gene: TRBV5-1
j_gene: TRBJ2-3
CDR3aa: CASSSLAGGTDTQYF

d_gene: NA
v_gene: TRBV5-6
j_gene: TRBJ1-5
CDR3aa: CASSSLGQSSNQPQHF

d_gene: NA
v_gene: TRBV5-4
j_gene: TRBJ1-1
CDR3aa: CASSPTGNTEAFF

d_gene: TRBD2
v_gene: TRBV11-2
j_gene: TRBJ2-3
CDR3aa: CASRSTGGAFPDTQYF

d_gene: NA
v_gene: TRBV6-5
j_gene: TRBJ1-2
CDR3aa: CASRPGANYGYTF

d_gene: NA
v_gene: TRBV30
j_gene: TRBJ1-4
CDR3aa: CAWNRDTNEKLFF

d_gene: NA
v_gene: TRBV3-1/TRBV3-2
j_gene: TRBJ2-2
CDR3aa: CASRQPPPGGNTGELFF

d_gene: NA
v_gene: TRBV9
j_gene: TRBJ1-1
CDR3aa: CASSGGRGGEAFF

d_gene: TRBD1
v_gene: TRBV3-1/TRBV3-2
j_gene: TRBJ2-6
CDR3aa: CASSTGDRGSGANVLTF

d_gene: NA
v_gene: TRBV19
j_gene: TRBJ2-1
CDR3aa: CASSMAYSRNEQFF

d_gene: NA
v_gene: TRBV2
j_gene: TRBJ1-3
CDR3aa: CASRLQAPGNTIYF

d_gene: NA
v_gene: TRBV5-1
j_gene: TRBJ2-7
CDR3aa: CASSLGPGSAYEQYF

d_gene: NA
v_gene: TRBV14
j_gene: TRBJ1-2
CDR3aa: CASSQEAPGGSFFYGYTF

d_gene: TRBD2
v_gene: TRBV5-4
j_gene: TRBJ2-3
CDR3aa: CASSLLAGGGADTQYF

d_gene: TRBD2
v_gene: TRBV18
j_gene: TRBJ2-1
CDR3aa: CASSPPWVRGGSDEQFF

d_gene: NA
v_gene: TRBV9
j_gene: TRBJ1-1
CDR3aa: CASSVLGRGMNTEAFF

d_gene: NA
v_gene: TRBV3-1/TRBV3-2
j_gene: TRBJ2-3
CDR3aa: CASSQVAASTDTQYF

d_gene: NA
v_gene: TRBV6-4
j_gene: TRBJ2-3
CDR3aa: CASSSQGGPDTQYF

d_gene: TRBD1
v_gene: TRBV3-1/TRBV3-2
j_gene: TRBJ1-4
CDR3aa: CASSSGQVYNEKLFF

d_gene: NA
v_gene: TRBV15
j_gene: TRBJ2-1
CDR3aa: CATSRESGTRSYNEQFF

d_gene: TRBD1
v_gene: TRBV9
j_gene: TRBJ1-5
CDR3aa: CASSSGTGGGQPQHF

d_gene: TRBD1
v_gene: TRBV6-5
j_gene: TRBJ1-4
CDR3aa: CASSYSGTGNEKLFF

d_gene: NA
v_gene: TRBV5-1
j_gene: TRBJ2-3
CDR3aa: CASSLDITDTQYF

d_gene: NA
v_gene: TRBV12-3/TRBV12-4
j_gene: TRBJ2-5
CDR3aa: CASSLTIQETQYF

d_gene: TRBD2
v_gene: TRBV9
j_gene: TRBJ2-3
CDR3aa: CASSEAGGQDTQYF

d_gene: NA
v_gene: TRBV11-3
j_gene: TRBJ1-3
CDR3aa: CASSPTGGNTIYF

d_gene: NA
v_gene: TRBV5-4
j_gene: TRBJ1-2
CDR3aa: CASSLTGGIGYTF

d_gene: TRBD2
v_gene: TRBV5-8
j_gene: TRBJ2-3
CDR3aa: CASSLGLAGGTSTDTQYF

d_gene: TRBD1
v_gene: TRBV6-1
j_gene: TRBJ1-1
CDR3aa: CASSGHRGSQTPEAFF

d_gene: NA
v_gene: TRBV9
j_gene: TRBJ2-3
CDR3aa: CASSVGTSTDTQYF

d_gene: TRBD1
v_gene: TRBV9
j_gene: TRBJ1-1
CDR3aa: CASSVAARGDTEAFF

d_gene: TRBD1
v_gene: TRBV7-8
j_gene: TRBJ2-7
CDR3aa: CASSIGTGIYEQYF

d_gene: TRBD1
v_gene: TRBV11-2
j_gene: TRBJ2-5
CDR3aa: CASSRAGGALETQYF

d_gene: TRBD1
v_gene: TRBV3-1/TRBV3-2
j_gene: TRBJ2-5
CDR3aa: CASSLSDRGETQYF

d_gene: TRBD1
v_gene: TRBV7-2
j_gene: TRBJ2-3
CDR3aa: CASSLAGTGTDTQYF

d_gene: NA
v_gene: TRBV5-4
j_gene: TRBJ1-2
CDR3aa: CASSLGGGAGANYGYTF

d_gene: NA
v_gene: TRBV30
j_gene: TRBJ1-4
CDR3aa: CAWSNGGAGNEKLFF

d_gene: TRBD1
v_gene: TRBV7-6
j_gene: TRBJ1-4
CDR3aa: CASSTTGGREKLFF

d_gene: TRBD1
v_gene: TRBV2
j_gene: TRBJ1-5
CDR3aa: CASRRDRGGQPQHF

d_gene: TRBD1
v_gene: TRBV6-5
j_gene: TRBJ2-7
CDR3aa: CASSYSPRGQDEQYF